This T cell receptor beta chain was obtained from a study of glioma-infiltrating T cells after dendritic cell vaccination. The time point: after dendritic cell vaccination, including at tumor progression/relapse. Libraries were prepared by immunoSEQ multiplex PCR; TCRdb keeps only in-frame clonotypes and omits some of them. The table includes around 78,000 clones, 75% to 90% detected once. Germline V gives CDR1 MGHDK, CDR2 SYGVNS. The CDR3 loop spans 15 amino acids. V gave up 4 bases and J gave up 2 bases, with 12 bases separating them. Sequenced here: blood, sampled after dendritic cell vaccination. This receptor was obtained from a human donor with glioblastoma. This chain joins TRBV25-1 and TRBJ1-5; TRBD1 might be the D (5 bases). DNA for the CDR3: TGTGCCAGCAGTGTATCTGGGGGGGGCAATCAGCCCCAGCATTTT. It translates to CASSVSGGGNQPQHF.